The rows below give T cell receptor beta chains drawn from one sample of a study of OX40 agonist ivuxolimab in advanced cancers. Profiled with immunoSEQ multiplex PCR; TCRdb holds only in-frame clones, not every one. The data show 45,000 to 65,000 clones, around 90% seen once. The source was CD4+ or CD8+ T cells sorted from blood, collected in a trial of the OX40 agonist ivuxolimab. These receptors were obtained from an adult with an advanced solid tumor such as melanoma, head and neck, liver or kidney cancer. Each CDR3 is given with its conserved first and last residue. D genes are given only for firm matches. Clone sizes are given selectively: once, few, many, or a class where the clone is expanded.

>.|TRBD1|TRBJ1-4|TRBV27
TGTGCCAGCAGTTTATCAGGGGGCCTAGAAAAACTGTTTTTT
CASSLSGGLEKLFF
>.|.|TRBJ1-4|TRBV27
TGTGCCAGCAGTCTAACAACCCCCCCGACAGAACTGTTTTTT
CASSLTTPPTELFF
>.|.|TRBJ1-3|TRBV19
TGTGCCAGTAGTATATCCCTCGACACATACTCTGGAAACACCATATATTTT
CASSISLDTYSGNTIYF
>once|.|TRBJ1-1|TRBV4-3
TGCGCCAGCAGCCAAGGATGGGGGAACACTGAAGCTTTCTTT
CASSQGWGNTEAFF
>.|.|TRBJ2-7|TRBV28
TGTGCCAGCAGGGAACCGGGACCAAACTCCTACGAGCAGTACTTC
CASREPGPNSYEQYF
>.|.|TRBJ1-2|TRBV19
TGTGCCAGTAGTATTGAGGGCTATGGCTACACCTTC
CASSIEGYGYTF
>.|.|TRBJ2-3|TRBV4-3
TGCGCCAGCAGCCAGTTCATGGGGGCAGATACGCAGTATTTT
CASSQFMGADTQYF
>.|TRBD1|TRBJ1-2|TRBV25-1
TGTGCCAGCAGTGAATTAAAGGGGGGCGCCCAGGGGGACTATGGCTACACCTTC
CASSELKGGAQGDYGYTF
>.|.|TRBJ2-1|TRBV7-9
TGTGCCAGCAGCTTAGTGCGGATAGATCCCTACAATGAGCAGTTCTTC
CASSLVRIDPYNEQFF
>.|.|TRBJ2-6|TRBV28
TGTGCCAGCAGCTCCCCGCCGAACGTCCTGACTTTC
CASSSPPNVLTF
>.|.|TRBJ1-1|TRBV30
TGTGCCTGGAGTGGGTCGGGGATTAGCACTGAAGCTTTCTTT
CAWSGSGISTEAFF
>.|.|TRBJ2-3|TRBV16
TGTGCCAGCAGCCAAGGGACAGATACGCAGTATTTT
CASSQGTDTQYF
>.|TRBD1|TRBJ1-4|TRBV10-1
TGCGCCAGCAGAGACAGGGCGTGCTATGAAAAACTGTTTTTT
CASRDRACYEKLFF
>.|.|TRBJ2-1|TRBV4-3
TGCGCCAGCAGCCAAGCTCGGGACTCCTACAATGAGCAGTTCTTC
CASSQARDSYNEQFF
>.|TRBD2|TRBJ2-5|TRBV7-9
TGTGCCAGCAGCTTAAGTAGCGGGGGTCGGGAGACCCAGTACTTC
CASSLSSGGRETQYF
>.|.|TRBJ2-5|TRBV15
TGTGCCACCAGCACCTCAGAGGTGGCAGTCGATCGTGAGACCCAGTACTTC
CATSTSEVAVDRETQYF
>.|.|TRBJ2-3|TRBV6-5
TGTGCCAGCCACCTAGGCTGGACTAGCACAGATACGCAGTATTTT
CASHLGWTSTDTQYF
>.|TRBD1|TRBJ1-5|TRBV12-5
TGTGCTAGTGGTTCGGACAGGGGGATGGGTCAGCCCCAGCATTTT
CASGSDRGMGQPQHF
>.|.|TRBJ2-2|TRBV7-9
TGTGCCAGCAGCTCCTCGGGGGGCGCGTTTGGTTTCACCGGGGAGCTGTTTTTT
CASSSSGGAFGFTGELFF
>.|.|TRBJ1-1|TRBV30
TGTGCCTGGAGTGTACTGGTTATGAACACTGAAGCTTTCTTT
CAWSVLVMNTEAFF
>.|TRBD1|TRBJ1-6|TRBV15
TGTGCCACCAGCACCGGGACAGATGATTCACCCCTCCACTTT
CATSTGTDDSPLHF
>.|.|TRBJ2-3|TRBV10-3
TGTGCCATCAGTGTGACGGCCTCAAGCGCAGATACGCAGTATTTT
CAISVTASSADTQYF
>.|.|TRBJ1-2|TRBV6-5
TGTGCCAGCAGTTACTCGATAAGGTCAGATGGCTACACCTTC
CASSYSIRSDGYTF
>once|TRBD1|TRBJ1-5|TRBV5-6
TGTGCCAGCAGCAGACAGGGGGCATCGGGATATAGCAATCAGCCCCAGCATTTT
CASSRQGASGYSNQPQHF
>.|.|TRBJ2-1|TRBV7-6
TGTGCCAGCAGCTTATCGGGATACAATGAGCAGTTCTTC
CASSLSGYNEQFF
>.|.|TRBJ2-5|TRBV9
TGTGCCAGCAGCCCCTGGACAGCCCGGGAGACCCAGTACTTC
CASSPWTARETQYF
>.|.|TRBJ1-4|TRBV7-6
TGTGCCAGCAGCGGCCGGGACGGTCCTAATGAAAAACTGTTTTTT
CASSGRDGPNEKLFF